This T cell receptor beta chain was profiled in a study of CD8 T cells in Susac syndrome. Turning to this clonotype: An end of the junction does not agree with germline; a read error may underlie this.

The CDR3 length is 14 residues. Germline CDR1 reads SGDLS; CDR2 reads YYNGEE. With random hexamers, reverse transcription was performed on about 0.5 to 1 ug of RNA. A multiplex approach, immunoSEQ multiplex PCR, amplified TCR beta CDR3 across 54 Vbeta and 13 Jbeta. TCRdb processed the immunoSEQ multiplex PCR reads anew with MiXCR; each CDR3 protein has one entry. The table shows hundreds of thousands of distinct CDR3 sequences, with roughly 94% occurring only once. Sequencing targeted TCR beta in blood CD8+ and CD4+ T cells. The chain is built from TRBV9 and TRBJ2-1, with unresolved D. The receptor's source is a human donor with multiple sclerosis. Input material: CD4+ T cells from PBMCs. CDR3 DNA sequence: TGTGCCAGCAGCGTCGTGCTCTCCAACAATGAGCAGTTCTTC. It codes for CASSVVLSNNEQFF.